The rows below give T cell receptor beta chains drawn from one sample of a study of blood T cell repertoires in COVID-19. Produced via immunoSEQ multiplex PCR; TCRdb's table is partial and in-frame only. The sample yields approximately 230,000 clones, about 79% seen once. Material for sequencing was peripheral blood. Every receptor here comes from an elderly man with acute or convalescent COVID-19. Both conserved end residues are part of each CDR3. Fields, in order: clone size, V gene, D gene, J gene, CDR3 protein, CDR3 DNA. D genes are given only for firm matches. Some rows have no size entry. The others give once, few or many, or a class for an expanded clone.

.,TRBV30,TRBD1,TRBJ1-4,CAWSPSRTGTEKLFF,TGTGCCTGGAGTCCATCCCGGACAGGGACTGAAAAACTGTTTTTT
.,TRBV27,.,TRBJ1-2,CASSPRQGYGYTF,TGTGCCAGCAGTCCTCGGCAGGGCTATGGCTACACCTTC
.,TRBV5-1,TRBD2,TRBJ2-3,CASSWGPGLGTTDTQYF,TGCGCCAGCAGCTGGGGGCCGGGACTAGGTACCACAGATACGCAGTATTTT
.,TRBV2,.,TRBJ2-5,CASSKEVARGQTQYF,TGTGCCAGCAGTAAGGAGGTAGCCCGAGGACAGACCCAGTACTTC
.,TRBV7-2,TRBD1,TRBJ1-1,CASSRTGTGYTEAFF,TGTGCCAGCAGCCGTACTGGGACAGGGTACACTGAAGCTTTCTTT
few,TRBV5-5,.,TRBJ2-3,CASSLRGATDTQYF,TGTGCCAGCAGCCTCCGCGGGGCCACAGATACGCAGTATTTT
few,TRBV3-1/TRBV3-2,TRBD1,TRBJ1-2,CASSHLPRDRANGYTF,TGTGCCAGCAGCCACCTCCCGAGGGACAGGGCTAATGGCTACACCTTC
.,TRBV9,.,TRBJ1-1,CASSVGGLGNTEAFF,TGTGCCAGCAGCGTAGGGGGCCTGGGGAACACTGAAGCTTTCTTT
.,TRBV5-1,TRBD1,TRBJ2-7,CASSLEGQGIGEQYF,TGCGCCAGCAGCTTGGAAGGACAGGGGATCGGCGAGCAGTACTTC
.,TRBV7-9,.,TRBJ1-3,CASSPSSGNTIYF,TGTGCCAGCAGCCCCAGCTCTGGAAACACCATATATTTT
.,TRBV10-1,.,TRBJ2-1,CASSEGQGGYNEQFF,TGCGCCAGCAGTGAAGGGCAGGGTGGTTACAATGAGCAGTTCTTC
.,TRBV27,TRBD1,TRBJ1-2,CASKNIGTGNKVRRYTF,TGTGCCAGCAAAAACATCGGGACAGGGAATAAGGTCCGTCGCTACACCTTC
.,TRBV5-6,.,TRBJ1-1,CASSLGFTLSTEAFF,TGTGCCAGCAGCTTGGGGTTCACCTTGAGTACTGAAGCTTTCTTT
.,TRBV28,.,TRBJ1-4,CASSLQATNEKLFF,TGTGCCAGCAGTTTACAGGCAACTAATGAAAAACTGTTTTTT
few,TRBV5-1,.,TRBJ2-2,CASSFRTAANTGELFF,TGCGCCAGCAGCTTTAGGACAGCCGCGAACACCGGGGAGCTGTTTTTT
.,TRBV5-1,.,TRBJ1-5,CASSLGAPNQPQHF,TGCGCCAGCAGCTTAGGAGCTCCCAATCAGCCCCAGCATTTT
once,TRBV5-5,TRBD1,TRBJ1-4,CASSTGTGREKLFF,TGTGCCAGCAGCACCGGGACAGGTCGTGAAAAACTGTTTTTT
.,TRBV4-1,.,TRBJ1-4,CASSLTVYEKLFF,TGCGCCAGCAGCCTTACAGTTTATGAAAAACTGTTTTTT
.,TRBV28,.,TRBJ1-5,CASSPTRSAGFGNQPQHF,TGTGCCAGCAGCCCTACCCGTTCTGCGGGATTCGGCAATCAGCCCCAGCATTTT
.,TRBV12-3/TRBV12-4,.,TRBJ1-3,CASTRQAGNTIYF,TGTGCCAGCACCAGACAGGCTGGAAACACCATATATTTT
.,TRBV19,TRBD1,TRBJ2-7,CASSKGQGIYEQYF,TGTGCCAGTAGTAAAGGACAGGGCATCTACGAGCAGTACTTC
.,TRBV7-9,TRBD1,TRBJ1-3,CASSPDRAGNTIYF,TGTGCCAGCAGCCCTGACAGGGCTGGAAACACCATATATTTT
once,TRBV28,TRBD1,TRBJ1-6,CASSTWTGGSPLHF,TGTGCCAGCAGTACCTGGACAGGGGGCTCACCCCTCCACTTT
.,TRBV9,.,TRBJ2-2,CASSLRRTGELFF,TGTGCCAGCAGCCTTCGGAGGACCGGGGAGCTGTTTTTT
.,TRBV4-2,TRBD1,TRBJ1-2,CASSTGGVYGYTF,TGTGCCAGTTCGACAGGGGGCGTTTATGGCTACACCTTC
few,TRBV7-9,TRBD1,TRBJ1-1,CASRTGGFTEAFF,TGTGCCAGCAGGACAGGGGGATTTACTGAAGCTTTCTTT
.,TRBV19,TRBD1,TRBJ1-6,CASRTGVNSPLHF,TGTGCCAGTAGAACAGGGGTTAATTCACCCCTCCACTTT
.,TRBV10-3,.,TRBJ1-6,CASKPHGEVNSPLHF,TGTGCCAGCAAACCACACGGGGAAGTCAATTCACCCCTCCACTTT
.,TRBV5-1,TRBD1,TRBJ2-5,CASSGTTGAAQETQYF,TGCGCCAGCAGCGGAACTACAGGGGCTGCCCAAGAGACCCAGTACTTC
.,TRBV24-1,.,TRBJ1-5,CATSDVSANQPQHF,TGTGCCACCAGTGACGTATCCGCGAATCAGCCCCAGCATTTT
once,TRBV30,.,TRBJ1-1,CAWGKPLRGYTEAFF,TGTGCCTGGGGAAAACCCCTACGGGGGTACACTGAAGCTTTCTTT
.,TRBV4-1,TRBD1,TRBJ1-5,CASSQDRGTGGIQPQHF,TGCGCCAGCAGCCAAGATAGGGGGACAGGGGGAATTCAGCCCCAGCATTTT
.,TRBV28,.,TRBJ1-5,CASSRTEYQPQHF,TGTGCCAGCAGCCGGACAGAATATCAGCCCCAGCATTTT
.,TRBV19,TRBD1,TRBJ1-6,CASSESTGVLNSPLHF,TGTGCCAGTAGTGAAAGCACAGGGGTCCTAAACTCACCCCTCCACTTT
few,TRBV19,.,TRBJ2-7,CASSIVAGGAYEQYF,TGTGCCAGTAGTATAGTGGCAGGCGGGGCCTACGAGCAGTACTTC
.,TRBV10-3,TRBD1,TRBJ2-7,CAISEATGVYEQYF,TGTGCCATCAGTGAAGCGACAGGGGTATACGAGCAGTACTTC
once,TRBV30,TRBD1,TRBJ1-3,CAWSVGDSSGNTIYF,TGTGCCTGGAGTGTAGGGGACAGCTCTGGAAACACCATATATTTT
.,TRBV2,.,TRBJ1-5,CASSGRLLSSNQPQHF,TGTGCCAGCAGCGGGAGGTTGTTGTCCTCTAATCAGCCCCAGCATTTT
.,TRBV10-3,TRBD1,TRBJ1-6,CAISEAGTGVNSPLHF,TGTGCCATCAGTGAGGCAGGGACAGGGGTTAATTCACCCCTCCACTTT
.,TRBV28,.,TRBJ1-6,CASTVGAGIFSYNSPLHF,TGTGCCAGCACCGTGGGGGCAGGGATCTTCTCCTATAATTCACCCCTCCACTTT
.,TRBV18,.,TRBJ1-6,CASSVEGRNSPLHF,TGTGCCAGCTCAGTGGAGGGGAGGAATTCACCCCTCCACTTT
.,TRBV5-1,TRBD1,TRBJ2-1,CASQGQGSVGSSYNEQFF,TGCGCCAGCCAGGGACAGGGGTCGGTGGGGAGCTCCTACAATGAGCAGTTCTTC
.,TRBV2,.,TRBJ2-7,CASTIQNYEQYF,TGTGCCAGCACCATACAGAACTACGAGCAGTACTTC
few,TRBV6-5,.,TRBJ2-1,CASSPTGNEQFF,TGTGCCAGCAGCCCCACAGGGAATGAGCAGTTCTTC
.,TRBV18,.,TRBJ2-6,CASSRGPGSGANVLTF,TGTGCCAGCTCACGGGGGCCGGGCTCTGGGGCCAACGTCCTGACTTTC
.,TRBV5-5,TRBD1,TRBJ2-5,CASSWGPGGQETQYF,TGTGCCAGCAGCTGGGGGCCAGGGGGTCAAGAGACCCAGTACTTC
.,TRBV4-1,.,TRBJ1-4,CASRQDRLRGNEKLFF,TGCGCCAGCAGGCAAGACAGACTAAGAGGGAATGAAAAACTGTTTTTT
once,TRBV9,.,TRBJ2-7,CASSVDALGSFYEQYF,TGTGCCAGCAGCGTAGACGCCCTAGGGAGTTTCTACGAGCAGTACTTC
.,TRBV6-5,.,TRBJ1-5,CASSPMGSQQPQHF,TGTGCCAGCAGCCCCATGGGGAGCCAACAGCCCCAGCATTTT
.,TRBV5-4,.,TRBJ1-2,CASSLVGRADYGYTF,TGTGCCAGCAGCTTGGTCGGCAGGGCAGACTATGGCTACACCTTC
.,TRBV30,.,TRBJ1-5,CAWRASTGYSNQPQHF,TGTGCCTGGAGGGCCTCGACAGGATATAGCAATCAGCCCCAGCATTTT
.,TRBV7-2,.,TRBJ2-7,CASSSRSRDRSHEQYF,TGTGCCAGCAGCTCAAGATCTCGCGACAGGTCCCACGAGCAGTACTTC
.,TRBV6-6,.,TRBJ1-5,CASSYEQALNQPQHF,TGTGCCAGCAGTTACGAACAGGCTTTAAATCAGCCCCAGCATTTT
.,TRBV5-1,.,TRBJ1-2,CASSPGAGVYGYTF,TGCGCCAGCAGTCCCGGGGCAGGGGTCTATGGCTACACCTTC
once,TRBV6-5,TRBD1,TRBJ1-5,CASRAGQGQPQHF,TGTGCCAGCAGAGCCGGACAGGGGCAGCCCCAGCATTTT
.,TRBV7-9,.,TRBJ2-2,CASSPRTTGGITGELFF,TGTGCCAGCAGCCCGCGAACTACCGGAGGGATTACCGGGGAGCTGTTTTTT
.,TRBV5-1,TRBD2,TRBJ2-1,CASTRSGGEQFF,TGCGCCAGCACCCGAAGCGGGGGTGAGCAGTTCTTC